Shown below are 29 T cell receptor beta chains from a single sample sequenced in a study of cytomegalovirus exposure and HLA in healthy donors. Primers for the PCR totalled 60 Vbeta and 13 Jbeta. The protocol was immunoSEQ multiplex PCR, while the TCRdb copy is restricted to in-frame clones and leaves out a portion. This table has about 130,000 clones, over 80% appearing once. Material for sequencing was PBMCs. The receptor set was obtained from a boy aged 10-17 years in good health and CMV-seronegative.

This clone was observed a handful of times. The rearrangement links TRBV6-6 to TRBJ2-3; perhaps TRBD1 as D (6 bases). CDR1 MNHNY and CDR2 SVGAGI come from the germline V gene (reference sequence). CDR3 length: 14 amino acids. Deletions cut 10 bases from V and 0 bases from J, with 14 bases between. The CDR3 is CATSLGASTDTQYF. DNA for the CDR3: TGTGCCACCTCATTGGGGGCTAGCACAGATACGCAGTATTTT.

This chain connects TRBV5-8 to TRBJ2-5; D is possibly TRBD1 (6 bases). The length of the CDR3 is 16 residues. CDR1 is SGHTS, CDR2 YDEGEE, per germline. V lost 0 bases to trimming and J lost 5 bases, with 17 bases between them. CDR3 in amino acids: CASSLGQDLNAETQYF. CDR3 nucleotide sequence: TGTGCCAGCAGCTTGGGACAGGATCTAAATGCGGAGACCCAGTACTTC.

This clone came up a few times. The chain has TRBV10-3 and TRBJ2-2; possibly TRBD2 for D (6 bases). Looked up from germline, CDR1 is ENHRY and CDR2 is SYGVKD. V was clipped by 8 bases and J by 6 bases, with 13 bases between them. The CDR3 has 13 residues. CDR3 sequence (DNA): TGTGCCATCGGGACTTCCGGGGCCGGGGAGCTGTTTTTT. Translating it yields CAIGTSGAGELFF.

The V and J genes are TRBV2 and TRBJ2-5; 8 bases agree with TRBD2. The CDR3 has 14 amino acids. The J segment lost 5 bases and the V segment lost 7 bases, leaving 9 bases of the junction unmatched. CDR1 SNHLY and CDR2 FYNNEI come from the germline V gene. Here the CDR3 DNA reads TGTGCCAGCATTAAGCGGGAGTTAGGGGAGACCCAGTACTTC. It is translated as CASIKRELGETQYF.

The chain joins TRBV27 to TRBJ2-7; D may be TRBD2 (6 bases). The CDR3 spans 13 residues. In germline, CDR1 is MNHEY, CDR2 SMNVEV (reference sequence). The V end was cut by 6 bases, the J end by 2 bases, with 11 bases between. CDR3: CASSHSGTYEQYF. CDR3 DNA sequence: TGTGCCAGCAGCCATAGCGGAACCTACGAGCAGTACTTC.

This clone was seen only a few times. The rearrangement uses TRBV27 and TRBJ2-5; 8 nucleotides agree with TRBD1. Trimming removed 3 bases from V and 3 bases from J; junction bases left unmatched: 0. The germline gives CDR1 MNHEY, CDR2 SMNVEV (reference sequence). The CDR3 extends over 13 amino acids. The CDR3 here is CASSLTGEETQYF. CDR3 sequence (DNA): TGTGCCAGCAGTTTGACAGGGGAAGAGACCCAGTACTTC.

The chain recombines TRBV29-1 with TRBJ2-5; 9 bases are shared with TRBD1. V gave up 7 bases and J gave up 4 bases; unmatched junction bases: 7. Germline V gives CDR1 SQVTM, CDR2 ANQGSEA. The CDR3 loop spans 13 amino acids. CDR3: CSAASGQGETQYF. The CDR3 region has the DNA TGCAGCGCCGCATCGGGACAGGGAGAGACCCAGTACTTC.

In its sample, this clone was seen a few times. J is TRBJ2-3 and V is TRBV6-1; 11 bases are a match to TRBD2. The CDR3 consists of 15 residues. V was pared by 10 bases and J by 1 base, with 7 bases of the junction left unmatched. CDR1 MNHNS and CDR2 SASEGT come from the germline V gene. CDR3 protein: CATNKLAGGTDTQYF. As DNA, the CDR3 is TGTGCCACCAATAAACTAGCGGGAGGCACAGATACGCAGTATTTT.

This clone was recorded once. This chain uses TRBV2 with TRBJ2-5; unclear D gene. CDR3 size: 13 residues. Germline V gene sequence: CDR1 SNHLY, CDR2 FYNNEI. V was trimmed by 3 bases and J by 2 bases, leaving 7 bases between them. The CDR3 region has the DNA TGTGCCAGCAGTGAGGGCCTACAAGAGACCCAGTACTTC. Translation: CASSEGLQETQYF.

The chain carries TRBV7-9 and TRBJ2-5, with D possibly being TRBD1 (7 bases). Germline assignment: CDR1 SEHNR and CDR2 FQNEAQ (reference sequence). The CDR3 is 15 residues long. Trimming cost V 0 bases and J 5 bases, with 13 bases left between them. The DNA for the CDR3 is TGTGCCAGCAGCTTAGCGCTCAGGGGGGTGGAGACCCAGTACTTC. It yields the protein CASSLALRGVETQYF.

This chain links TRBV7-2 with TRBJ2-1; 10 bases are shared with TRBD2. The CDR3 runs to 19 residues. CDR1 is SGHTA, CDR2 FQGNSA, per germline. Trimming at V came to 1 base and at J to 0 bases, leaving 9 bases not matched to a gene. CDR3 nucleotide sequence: TGTGCCAGCAGCTTAGTAGCTAGCGGGGGATTCAGCTCCTACAATGAGCAGTTCTTC. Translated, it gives CASSLVASGGFSSYNEQFF.

The CDR3 region has the DNA TGTGCCAGCAGCGTTAGCGGGAGGGGTGAGACCCAGTACTTC. Translation: CASSVSGRGETQYF. The chain is built from TRBV9 and TRBJ2-5; 11 bases line up with TRBD2. The V gene end was trimmed by 2 bases and the J gene end by 5 bases; junction bases not matched to a gene: 2. Looked up from germline, CDR1 is SGDLS and CDR2 is YYNGEE. This CDR3 comprises 14 residues.

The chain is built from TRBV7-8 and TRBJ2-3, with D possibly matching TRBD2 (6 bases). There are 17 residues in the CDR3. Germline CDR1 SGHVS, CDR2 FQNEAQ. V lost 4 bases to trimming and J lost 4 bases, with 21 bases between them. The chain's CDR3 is CASSSLPGGATPDTQYF. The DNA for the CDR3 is TGTGCCAGCAGCTCCCTCCCGGGCGGGGCAACCCCAGATACGCAGTATTTT.

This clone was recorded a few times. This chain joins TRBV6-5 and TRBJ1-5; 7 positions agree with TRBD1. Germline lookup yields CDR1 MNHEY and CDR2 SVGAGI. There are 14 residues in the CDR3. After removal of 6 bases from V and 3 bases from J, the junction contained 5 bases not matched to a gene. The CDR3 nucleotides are TGTGCCAGCAGGCCAGGGGGGTACAATCAGCCCCAGCATTTT. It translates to CASRPGGYNQPQHF.

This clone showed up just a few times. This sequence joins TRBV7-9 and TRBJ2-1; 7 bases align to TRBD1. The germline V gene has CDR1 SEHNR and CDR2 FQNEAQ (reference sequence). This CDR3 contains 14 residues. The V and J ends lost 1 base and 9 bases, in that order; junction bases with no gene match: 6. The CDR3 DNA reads TGTGCCAGCAGCTTAGACAGGGGCAGCGGTGAGCAGTTCTTC. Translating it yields CASSLDRGSGEQFF. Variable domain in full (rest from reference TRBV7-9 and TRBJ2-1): DTGVSQNPRHKITKRGQNVTFRCDPISEHNRLYWYRQTLGQGPEFLTYFQNEAQLEKSRLLSDRFSAERPKGSFSTLEIQRTEQGDSAMYLCASSLDRGSGEQFFGPGTRLTVL.

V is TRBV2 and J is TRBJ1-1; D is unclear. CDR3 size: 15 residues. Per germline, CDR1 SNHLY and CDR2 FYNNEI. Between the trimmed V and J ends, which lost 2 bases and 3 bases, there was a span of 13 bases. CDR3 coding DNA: TGTGCCAGCAGTGAATTAGGGAGGGCGGACACTGAAGCTTTCTTT. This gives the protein CASSELGRADTEAFF. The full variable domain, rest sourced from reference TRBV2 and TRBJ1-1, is EPEVTQTPSHQVTQMGQEVILRCVPISNHLYFYWYRQILGQKVEFLVSFYNNEISEKSEIFDDQFSVERPDGSNFTLKIRSTKLEDSAMYFCASSELGRADTEAFFGQGTRLTVV.

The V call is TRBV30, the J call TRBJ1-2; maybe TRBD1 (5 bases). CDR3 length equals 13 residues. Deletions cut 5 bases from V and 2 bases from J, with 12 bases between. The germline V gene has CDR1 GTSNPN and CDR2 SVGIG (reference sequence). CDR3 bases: TGTGCCTGGCGTTTGGGACTCAACTATGGCTACACCTTC. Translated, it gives CAWRLGLNYGYTF.

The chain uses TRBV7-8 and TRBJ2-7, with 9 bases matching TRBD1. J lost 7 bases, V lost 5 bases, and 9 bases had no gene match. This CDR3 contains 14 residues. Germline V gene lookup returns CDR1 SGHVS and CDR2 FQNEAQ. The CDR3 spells CASSNWGQGDEQYF. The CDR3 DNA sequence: TGTGCCAGCAGCAACTGGGGACAGGGAGATGAGCAGTACTTC.

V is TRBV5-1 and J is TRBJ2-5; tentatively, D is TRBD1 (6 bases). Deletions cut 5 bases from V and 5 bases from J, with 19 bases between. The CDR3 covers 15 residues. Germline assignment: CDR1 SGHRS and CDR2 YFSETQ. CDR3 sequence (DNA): TGCGCCAGCAGTCCCCCGGGACAACTGTTGGAGACCCAGTACTTC. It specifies CASSPPGQLLETQYF.

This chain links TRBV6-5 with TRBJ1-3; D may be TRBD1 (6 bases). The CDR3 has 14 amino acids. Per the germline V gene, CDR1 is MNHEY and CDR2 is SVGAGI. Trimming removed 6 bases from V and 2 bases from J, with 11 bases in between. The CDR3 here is CASRKGGAGNTIYF. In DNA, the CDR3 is TGTGCCAGCAGAAAAGGGGGAGCTGGAAACACCATATATTTT.

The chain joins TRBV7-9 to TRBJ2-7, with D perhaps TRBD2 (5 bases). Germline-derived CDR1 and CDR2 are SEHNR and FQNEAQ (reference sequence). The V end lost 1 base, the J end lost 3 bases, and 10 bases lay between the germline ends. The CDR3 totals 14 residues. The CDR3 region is CASSLELEGYEQYF. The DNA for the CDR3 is TGTGCCAGCAGCTTAGAACTAGAGGGCTACGAGCAGTACTTC.

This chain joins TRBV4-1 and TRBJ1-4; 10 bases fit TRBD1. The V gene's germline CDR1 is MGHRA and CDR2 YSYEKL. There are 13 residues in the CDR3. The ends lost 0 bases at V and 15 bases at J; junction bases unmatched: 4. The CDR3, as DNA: TGCGCCAGCAGCCAAGATTCGGGGACAGGGGTGTTTTTT. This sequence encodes CASSQDSGTGVFF.

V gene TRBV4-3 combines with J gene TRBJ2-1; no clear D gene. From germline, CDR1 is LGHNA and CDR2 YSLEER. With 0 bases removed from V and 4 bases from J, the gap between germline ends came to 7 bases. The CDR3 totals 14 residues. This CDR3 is CASSQETGYNEQFF. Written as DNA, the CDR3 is TGCGCCAGCAGCCAAGAGACGGGTTACAATGAGCAGTTCTTC.

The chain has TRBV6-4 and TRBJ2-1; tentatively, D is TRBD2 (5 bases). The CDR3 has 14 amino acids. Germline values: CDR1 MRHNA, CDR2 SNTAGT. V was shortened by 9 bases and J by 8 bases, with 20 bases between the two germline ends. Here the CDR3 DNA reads TGTGCCAGGTTTAGAGGGTTTCCCCGGGATGAGCAGTTCTTC. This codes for CARFRGFPRDEQFF.

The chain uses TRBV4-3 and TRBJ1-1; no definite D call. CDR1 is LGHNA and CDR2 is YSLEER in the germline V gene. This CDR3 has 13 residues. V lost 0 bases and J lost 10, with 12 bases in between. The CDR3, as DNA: TGCGCCAGCAGCCAAGATGTCGGCGGGTCAGCTTTCTTT. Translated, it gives CASSQDVGGSAFF.

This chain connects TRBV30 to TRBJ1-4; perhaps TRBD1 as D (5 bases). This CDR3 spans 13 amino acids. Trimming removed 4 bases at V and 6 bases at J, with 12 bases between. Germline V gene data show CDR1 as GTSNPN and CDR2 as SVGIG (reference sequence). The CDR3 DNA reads TGTGCCTGGAACGGGGGAAGGGATGAAAAACTGTTTTTT. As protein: CAWNGGRDEKLFF.

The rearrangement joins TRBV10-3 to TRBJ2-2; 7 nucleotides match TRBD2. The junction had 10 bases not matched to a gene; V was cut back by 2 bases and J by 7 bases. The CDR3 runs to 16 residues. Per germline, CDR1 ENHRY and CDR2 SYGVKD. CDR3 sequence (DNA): TGTGCCATCAGTGAGCCGGGACTAAGTCTCATCGGGGAGCTGTTTTTT. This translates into CAISEPGLSLIGELFF.

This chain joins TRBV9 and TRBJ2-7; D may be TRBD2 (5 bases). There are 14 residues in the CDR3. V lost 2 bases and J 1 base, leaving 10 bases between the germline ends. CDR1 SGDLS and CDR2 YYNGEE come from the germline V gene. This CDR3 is CASSVADFSYEQYF. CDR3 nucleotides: TGTGCCAGCAGCGTTGCGGACTTTTCCTACGAGCAGTACTTC.

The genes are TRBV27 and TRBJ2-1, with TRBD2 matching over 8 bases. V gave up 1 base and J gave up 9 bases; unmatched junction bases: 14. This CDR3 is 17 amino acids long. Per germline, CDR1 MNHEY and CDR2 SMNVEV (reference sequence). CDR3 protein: CASSLFGLAGWGSEQFF. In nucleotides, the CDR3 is TGTGCCAGCAGTTTATTTGGTCTAGCGGGCTGGGGGAGTGAGCAGTTCTTC.